The 11 T cell receptor beta chains presented below share a single source sample, sequenced in a study of T-cell memory formation after mild COVID-19. TCRdb used MiXCR to reprocess the 5' RACE reads, holding one entry per CDR3 protein. Among tens of thousands of distinct CDR3 sequences listed, 14% were seen once. Sequenced input: PBMCs or a T cell subset sorted from them (not recorded which). These receptors came from an adult woman who had mild COVID-19 (a few samples of this study predate the infection). Cell type and time point are not known.

This clonotype was detected a few times. V usage is TRBV5-1 and J usage is TRBJ1-4, with a weak D call TRBD1 (6 bases). The CDR3 sequence is 17 residues long. CDR1 and CDR2 (germline): SGHRS, YFSETQ. V gave up 3 bases and J gave up 0 bases, with 15 bases separating them. This chain's CDR3 is CASSSTGELATNEKLFF. CDR3 DNA sequence: TGCGCCAGCAGCTCGACAGGAGAACTAGCAACTAATGAAAAACTGTTTTTT.

V and J are TRBV5-1 and TRBJ2-4; 7 bases match TRBD2. Germline-derived CDR1 and CDR2 are SGHRS and YFSETQ. V lost 0 bases and J lost 5; bases outside the gene matches: 2. This CDR3 is built from 14 residues. As DNA, the CDR3 is TGCGCCAGCAGCTTGGGGGAGGGCGAAAACATTCAGTACTTC. It is translated as CASSLGEGENIQYF.

V usage is TRBV27 and J usage is TRBJ2-7; 13 nucleotides line up with TRBD2. The CDR3 covers 15 residues. J gave up 3 bases and V 5 bases, and 4 bases lay outside the gene matches. Germline V gene sequence: CDR1 MNHEY, CDR2 SMNVEV (reference sequence). The chain's CDR3 is CASSPGLAGVYEQYF. DNA of the CDR3: TGTGCCAGCAGTCCCGGACTAGCGGGAGTCTACGAGCAGTACTTC.

The rearrangement joins TRBV12-3 or TRBV12-4 to TRBJ2-3; tentatively, D is TRBD2 (6 bases). V was cut by 5 bases and J by 2 bases, with 20 bases left in between. The CDR3 consists of 17 residues. DNA of the CDR3: TGTGCCAGCAGTCCCAGCCTCGGTGCGGGGATCACAGATACGCAGTATTTT. Encoded protein: CASSPSLGAGITDTQYF.

The chain is built from TRBV9 and TRBJ1-1, with 7 bases lining up with TRBD1. V dropped 4 bases and J dropped 1; count of bases not matched to a gene: 10. Germline CDR1 SGDLS, CDR2 YYNGEE. The CDR3 extends over 16 amino acids. Written as DNA, the CDR3 is TGTGCCAGCAGCCCACCCCGGGGGACAGCGAACACTGAAGCTTTCTTT. It specifies CASSPPRGTANTEAFF.

This clonotype came up many times. The gene calls are TRBV20-1 and TRBJ1-5, with 11 positions matching TRBD1. Trimming at V came to 5 bases and at J to 0 bases, leaving 6 bases not matched to a gene. Germline V gene lookup returns CDR1 DFQATT and CDR2 SNEGSKA (reference sequence). CDR3 length equals 16 residues. CDR3 loop: CSARDRGIYSNQPQHF. The CDR3 DNA follows: TGCAGTGCTCGGGACAGGGGGATTTATAGCAATCAGCCCCAGCATTTT.

This clonotype was seen a single time. This chain links TRBV7-9 with TRBJ2-7; D is tentatively TRBD1 or TRBD2 (5 bases each). Trimming left V 5 bases short and J 5 bases short, with 22 bases between. The germline gives CDR1 SEHNR, CDR2 FQNEAQ (reference sequence). This CDR3 is 16 amino acids long. CDR3 nucleotide sequence: TGTGCCAGCAGCACACCATTACCGGGGCGAAGGAACGAGCAGTACTTC. Translating gives CASSTPLPGRRNEQYF.

In its sample, this clonotype was seen many times. The V and J genes are TRBV29-1 and TRBJ1-1; D perhaps matches TRBD1 (5 bases). Germline CDR1 and CDR2: SQVTM and ANQGSEA. V was cut by 5 bases and J by 4 bases, with 8 bases left in between. This CDR3 has 11 amino acids. CDR3 sequence reads: CSVQGPTEAFF. In DNA, the CDR3 is TGCAGCGTTCAGGGACCCACTGAAGCTTTCTTT.

This clonotype was detected ten times or more. The CDR3 is CASSLDPSGGYEQFF. Written as DNA, the CDR3 is TGTGCCAGCAGCTTAGACCCTAGCGGGGGCTATGAGCAGTTCTTC. The chain has TRBV7-9 and TRBJ2-1; 10 nucleotides align to TRBD2. V dropped 1 base and J dropped 8; count of bases not matched to a gene: 5. The CDR3 extends over 15 amino acids. CDR1 SEHNR and CDR2 FQNEAQ come from the germline V gene (reference sequence).

This clonotype showed up many times. The rearrangement uses TRBV28 and TRBJ2-1; D is unclear. Germline assignment: CDR1 MDHEN and CDR2 SYDVKM. This CDR3 comprises 16 residues. Trimming removed 8 bases from V and 0 bases from J, with 17 bases in between. The CDR3 bases are TGTGCCAGCGGCCCCCGAAGCACGAGCTCCTACAATGAGCAGTTCTTC. This sequence encodes CASGPRSTSSYNEQFF.

This clonotype was seen at least ten times. The V call is TRBV7-3, the J call TRBJ2-3; D might be TRBD1 (5 bases). V was clipped by 2 bases and J by 3 bases, with 15 bases between them. The CDR3 has 16 residues. The germline gives CDR1 SGHTA, CDR2 FQGTGA. The CDR3 DNA sequence: TGTGCCAGCAGCTTACTTGGACAAGAGGTGACAGATACGCAGTATTTT. It is translated as CASSLLGQEVTDTQYF.